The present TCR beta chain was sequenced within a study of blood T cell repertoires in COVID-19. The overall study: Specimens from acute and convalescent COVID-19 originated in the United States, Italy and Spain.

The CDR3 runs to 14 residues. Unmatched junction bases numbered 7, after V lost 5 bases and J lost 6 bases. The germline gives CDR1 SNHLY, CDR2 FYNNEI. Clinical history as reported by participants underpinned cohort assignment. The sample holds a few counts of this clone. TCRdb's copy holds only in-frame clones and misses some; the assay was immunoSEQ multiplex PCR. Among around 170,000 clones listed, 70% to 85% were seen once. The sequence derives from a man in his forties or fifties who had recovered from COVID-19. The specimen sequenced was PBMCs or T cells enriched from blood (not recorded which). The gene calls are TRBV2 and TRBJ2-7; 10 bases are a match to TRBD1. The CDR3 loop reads CASSMTGGSGEQYF. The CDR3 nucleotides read TGTGCCAGCAGTATGACAGGGGGCTCGGGCGAGCAGTACTTC.